This TCR beta chain was identified in a study of cytomegalovirus exposure and HLA in healthy donors. The study's findings and limits: The authors confirmed in vitro that a few CMV-associated chains were specific for CMV antigens. In the approximately 130 validation repertoires, a later analysis found that first-cohort TCR clusters tended to co-occur.

V was cut by 4 bases and J by 0 bases, with 10 bases left in between. This CDR3 has 15 amino acids. Germline values: CDR1 MRHNA, CDR2 SNTAGT. Concerning this clone itself: Its antigen remains unidentified.

Clones were read by immunoSEQ multiplex PCR, and TCRdb kept only the in-frame ones, dropping some. The repertoire holds around 150,000 clones, with approximately 89% as singletons. The sequencing sample was made of PBMCs. The chain combines TRBV6-4 with TRBJ2-1, with a possible D match to TRBD1 (5 bases). This sequence originates from a woman aged 18-29 years in good health and CMV-seropositive. This chain's CDR3 is CASSARDNSYNEQFF. The CDR3 bases are TGTGCCAGCAGTGCCAGGGATAACTCCTACAATGAGCAGTTCTTC.